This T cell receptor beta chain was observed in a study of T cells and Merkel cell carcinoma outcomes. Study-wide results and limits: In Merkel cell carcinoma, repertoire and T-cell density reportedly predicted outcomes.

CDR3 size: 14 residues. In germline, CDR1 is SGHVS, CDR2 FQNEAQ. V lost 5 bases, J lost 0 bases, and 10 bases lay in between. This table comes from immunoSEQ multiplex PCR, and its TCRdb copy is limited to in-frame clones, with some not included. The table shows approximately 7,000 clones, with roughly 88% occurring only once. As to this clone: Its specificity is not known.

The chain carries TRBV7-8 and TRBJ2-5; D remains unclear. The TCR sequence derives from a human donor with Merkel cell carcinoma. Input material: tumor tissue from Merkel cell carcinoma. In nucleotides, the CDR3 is TGTGCCAGCAGCCCAAACCGGTACCAAGAGACCCAGTACTTC. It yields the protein CASSPNRYQETQYF.